A single sample gave rise to the 2 T cell receptor beta chains below, sequenced in a study. TCRdb called the RT-PCR reads again in MiXCR, with one record for every CDR3 protein. The sample has 650,000 to 800,000 distinct CDR3 sequences, approximately 15% seen once. Input material: memory CD4+ T cells from blood. Source of these receptors: a female donor in good health, serving as a healthy control.

This clonotype occurred a few times. This sequence joins TRBV20-1 and TRBJ2-7; D is ambiguous. The CDR3 has 11 residues. Deletions cut 3 bases from V and 3 bases from J, with 6 bases between. CDR1 is DFQATT, CDR2 SNEGSKA, per germline (reference sequence). CDR3: CSASDIYEQYF. CDR3 sequence (DNA): TGCAGTGCTAGTGACATCTACGAGCAGTACTTC.

This clonotype showed up many times. The chain is built from TRBV12-3 or TRBV12-4 and TRBJ2-1; D might be TRBD2 (5 bases). V was cut by 10 bases and J by 0 bases, with 10 bases left in between. This CDR3 spans 13 amino acids. This CDR3 reads CAISGSSYNEQFF. In DNA form, the CDR3 reads TGTGCCATAAGCGGAAGCTCCTACAATGAGCAGTTCTTC.